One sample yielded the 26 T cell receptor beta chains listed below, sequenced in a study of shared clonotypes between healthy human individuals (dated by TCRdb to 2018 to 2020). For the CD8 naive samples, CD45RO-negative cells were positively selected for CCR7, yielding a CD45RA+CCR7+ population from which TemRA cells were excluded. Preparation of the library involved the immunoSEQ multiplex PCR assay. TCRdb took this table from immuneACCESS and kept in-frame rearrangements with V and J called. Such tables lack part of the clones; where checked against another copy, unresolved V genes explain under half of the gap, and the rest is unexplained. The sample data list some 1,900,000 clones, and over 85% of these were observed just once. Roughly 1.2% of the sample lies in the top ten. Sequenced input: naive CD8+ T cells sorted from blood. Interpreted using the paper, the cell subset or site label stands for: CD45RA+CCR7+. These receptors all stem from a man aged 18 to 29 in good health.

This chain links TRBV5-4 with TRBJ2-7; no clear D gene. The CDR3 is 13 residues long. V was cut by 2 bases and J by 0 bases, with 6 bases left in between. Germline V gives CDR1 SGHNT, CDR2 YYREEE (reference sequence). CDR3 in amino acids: CASSFDFSYEQYF. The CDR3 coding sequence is TGTGCCAGCAGCTTCGACTTCTCCTACGAGCAGTACTTC.

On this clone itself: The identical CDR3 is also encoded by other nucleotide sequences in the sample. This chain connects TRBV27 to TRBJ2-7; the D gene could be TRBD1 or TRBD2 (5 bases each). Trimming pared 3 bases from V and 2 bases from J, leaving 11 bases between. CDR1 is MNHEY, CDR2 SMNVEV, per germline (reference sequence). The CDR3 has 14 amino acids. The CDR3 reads CASSLLGPAYEQYF. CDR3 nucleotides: TGTGCCAGCAGTTTGCTGGGACCTGCCTACGAGCAGTACTTC.

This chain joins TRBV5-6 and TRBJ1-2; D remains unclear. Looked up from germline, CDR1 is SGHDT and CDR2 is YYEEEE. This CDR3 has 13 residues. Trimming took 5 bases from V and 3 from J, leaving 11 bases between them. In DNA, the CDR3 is TGTGCCAGCAGGGGGTCAGCCGACTATGGCTACACCTTC. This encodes CASRGSADYGYTF. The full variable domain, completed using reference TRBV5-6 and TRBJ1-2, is DAGVTQSPTHLIKTRGQQVTLRCSPKSGHDTVSWYQQALGQGPQFIFQYYEEEERQRGNFPDRFSGHQFPNYSSELNVNALLLGDSALYLCASRGSADYGYTFGSGTRLTVV.

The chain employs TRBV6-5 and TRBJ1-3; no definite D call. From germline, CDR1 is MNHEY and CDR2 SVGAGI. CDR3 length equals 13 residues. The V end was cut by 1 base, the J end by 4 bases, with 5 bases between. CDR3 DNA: TGTGCCAGCAGTTACTTAGAAGGAAACACCATATATTTT. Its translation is CASSYLEGNTIYF.

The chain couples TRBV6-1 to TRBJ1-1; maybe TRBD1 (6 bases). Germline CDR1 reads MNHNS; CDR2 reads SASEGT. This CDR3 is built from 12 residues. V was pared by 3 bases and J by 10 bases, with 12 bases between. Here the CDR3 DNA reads TGTGCCAGCAGTGATCAGGGGACGTTAGCTTTCTTT. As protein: CASSDQGTLAFF.

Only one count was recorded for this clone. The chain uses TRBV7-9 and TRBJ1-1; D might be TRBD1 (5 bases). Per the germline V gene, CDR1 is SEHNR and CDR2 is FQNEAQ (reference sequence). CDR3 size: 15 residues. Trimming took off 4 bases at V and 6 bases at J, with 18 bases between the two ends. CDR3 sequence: CASSSGGTPGAEAFF. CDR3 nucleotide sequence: TGTGCCAGCAGCTCAGGCGGGACCCCGGGGGCTGAAGCTTTCTTT.

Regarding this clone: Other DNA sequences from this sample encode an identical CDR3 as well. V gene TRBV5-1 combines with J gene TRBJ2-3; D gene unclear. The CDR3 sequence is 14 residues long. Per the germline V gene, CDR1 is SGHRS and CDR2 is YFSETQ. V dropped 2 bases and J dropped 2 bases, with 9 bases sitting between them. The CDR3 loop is CASSFRPSTDTQYF. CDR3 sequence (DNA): TGCGCCAGCAGCTTCAGACCTTCCACAGATACGCAGTATTTT.

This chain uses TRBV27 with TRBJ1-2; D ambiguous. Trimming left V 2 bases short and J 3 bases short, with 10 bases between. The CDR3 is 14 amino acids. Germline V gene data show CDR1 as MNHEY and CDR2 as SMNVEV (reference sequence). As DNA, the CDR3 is TGTGCCAGCAGTTTAGAGTATCGGGACTATGGCTACACCTTC. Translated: CASSLEYRDYGYTF.

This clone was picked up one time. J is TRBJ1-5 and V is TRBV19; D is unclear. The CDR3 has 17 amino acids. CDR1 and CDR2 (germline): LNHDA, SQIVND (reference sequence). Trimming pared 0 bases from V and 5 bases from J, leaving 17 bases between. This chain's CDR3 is CASSIDSGRRYHQPQHF. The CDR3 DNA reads TGTGCCAGTAGTATAGATAGTGGTCGCAGGTATCATCAGCCCCAGCATTTT.

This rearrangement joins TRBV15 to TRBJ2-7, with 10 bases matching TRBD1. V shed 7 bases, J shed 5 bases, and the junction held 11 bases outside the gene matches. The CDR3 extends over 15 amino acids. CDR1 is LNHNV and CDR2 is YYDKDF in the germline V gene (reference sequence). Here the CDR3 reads CATNNLGTGVDEQYF. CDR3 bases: TGTGCCACCAACAATCTTGGGACAGGGGTAGACGAGCAGTACTTC.

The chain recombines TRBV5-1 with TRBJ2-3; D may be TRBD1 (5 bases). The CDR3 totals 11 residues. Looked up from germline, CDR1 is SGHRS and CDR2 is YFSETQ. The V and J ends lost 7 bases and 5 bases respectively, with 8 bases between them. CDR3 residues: CASWGGDTQYF. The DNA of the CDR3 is TGCGCCAGCTGGGGCGGAGATACGCAGTATTTT. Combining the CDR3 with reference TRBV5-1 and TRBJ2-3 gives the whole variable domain KAGVTQTPRYLIKTRGQQVTLSCSPISGHRSVSWYQQTPGQGLQFLFEYFSETQRNKGNFPGRFSGRQFSNSRSEMNVSTLELGDSALYLCASWGGDTQYFGPGTRLTVL.

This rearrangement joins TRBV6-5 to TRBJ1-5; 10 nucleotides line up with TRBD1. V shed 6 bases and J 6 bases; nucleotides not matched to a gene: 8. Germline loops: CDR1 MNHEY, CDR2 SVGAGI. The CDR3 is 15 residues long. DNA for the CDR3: TGTGCCAGCAGCCCTGACAGGGGGCAGGCTCAGCCCCAGCATTTT. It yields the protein CASSPDRGQAQPQHF.

The CDR3 sequence: CASSKTSGTDTQYF. CDR3 nucleotides: TGTGCCAGTAGTAAGACTAGCGGGACAGATACGCAGTATTTT. V and J are TRBV19 and TRBJ2-3; 10 positions agree with TRBD2. CDR3 length: 14 amino acids. The junction had 1 base not matched to a gene; V was cut back by 4 bases and J by 3 bases. Germline V gives CDR1 LNHDA, CDR2 SQIVND (reference sequence).

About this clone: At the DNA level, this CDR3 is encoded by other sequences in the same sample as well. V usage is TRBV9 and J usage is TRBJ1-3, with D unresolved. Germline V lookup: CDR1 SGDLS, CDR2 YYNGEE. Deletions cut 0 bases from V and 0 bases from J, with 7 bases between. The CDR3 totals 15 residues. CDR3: CASSVDLSSGNTIYF. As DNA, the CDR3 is TGTGCCAGCAGCGTAGACCTGAGCTCTGGAAACACCATATATTTT.

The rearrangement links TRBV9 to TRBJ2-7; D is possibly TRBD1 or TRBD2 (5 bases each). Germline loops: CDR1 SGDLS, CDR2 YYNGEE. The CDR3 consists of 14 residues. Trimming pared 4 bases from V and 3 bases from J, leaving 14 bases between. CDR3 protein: CASSLEGRSYEQYF. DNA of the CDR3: TGTGCCAGCAGCCTCGAGGGGAGAAGCTACGAGCAGTACTTC.

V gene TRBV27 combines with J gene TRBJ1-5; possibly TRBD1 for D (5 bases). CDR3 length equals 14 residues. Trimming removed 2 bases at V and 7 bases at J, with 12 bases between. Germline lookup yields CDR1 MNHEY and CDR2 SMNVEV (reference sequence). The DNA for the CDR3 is TGTGCCAGCAGTTTAGACAGCGCGACCCAGCCCCAGCATTTT. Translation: CASSLDSATQPQHF.

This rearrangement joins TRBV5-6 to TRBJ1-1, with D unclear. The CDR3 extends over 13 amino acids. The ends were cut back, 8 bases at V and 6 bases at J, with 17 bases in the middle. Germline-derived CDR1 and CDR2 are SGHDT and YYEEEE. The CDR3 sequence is CASGSVSLPEAFF. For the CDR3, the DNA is TGTGCCAGTGGCAGCGTGAGCTTACCTGAAGCTTTCTTT.

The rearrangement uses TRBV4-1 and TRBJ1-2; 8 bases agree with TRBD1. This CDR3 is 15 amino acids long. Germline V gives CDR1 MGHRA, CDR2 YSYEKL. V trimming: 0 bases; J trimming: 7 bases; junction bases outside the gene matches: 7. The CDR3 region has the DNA TGCGCCAGCAGCCAAGAACAGGGGGTAATGGGTGGCTACACCTTC. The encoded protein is CASSQEQGVMGGYTF.

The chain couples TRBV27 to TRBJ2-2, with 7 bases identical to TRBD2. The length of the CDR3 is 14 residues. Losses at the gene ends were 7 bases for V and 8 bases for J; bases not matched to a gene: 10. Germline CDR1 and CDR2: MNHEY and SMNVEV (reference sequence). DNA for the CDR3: TGTGCCAGCAATCGTGGCGGGAGTGGGGGGGAGCTGTTTTTT. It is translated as CASNRGGSGGELFF.

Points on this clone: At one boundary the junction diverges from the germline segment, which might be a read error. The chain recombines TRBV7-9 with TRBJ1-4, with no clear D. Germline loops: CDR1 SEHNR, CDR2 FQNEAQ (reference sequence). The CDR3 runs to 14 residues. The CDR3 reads CASTLPVPDEKLFF. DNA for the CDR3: TGTGCCAGCACCTTACCGGTCCCTGATGAAAAACTGTTTTTT.

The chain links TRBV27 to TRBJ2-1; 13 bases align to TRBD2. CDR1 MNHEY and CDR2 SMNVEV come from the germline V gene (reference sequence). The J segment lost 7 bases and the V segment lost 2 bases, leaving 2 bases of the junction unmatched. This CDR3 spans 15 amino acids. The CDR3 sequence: CASSLGTSGENEQFF. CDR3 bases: TGTGCCAGCAGTTTAGGGACTAGCGGGGAGAATGAGCAGTTCTTC.

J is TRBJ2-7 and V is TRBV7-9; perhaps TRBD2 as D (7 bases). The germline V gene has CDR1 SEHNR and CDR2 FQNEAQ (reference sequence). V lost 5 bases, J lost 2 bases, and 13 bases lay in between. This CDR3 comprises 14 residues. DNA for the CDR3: TGTGCCAGCAGCGTAGGCGGGGGCGCCTACGAGCAGTACTTC. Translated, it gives CASSVGGGAYEQYF. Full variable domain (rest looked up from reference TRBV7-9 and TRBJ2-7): DTGVSQNPRHKITKRGQNVTFRCDPISEHNRLYWYRQTLGQGPEFLTYFQNEAQLEKSRLLSDRFSAERPKGSFSTLEIQRTEQGDSAMYLCASSVGGGAYEQYFGPGTRLTVT.

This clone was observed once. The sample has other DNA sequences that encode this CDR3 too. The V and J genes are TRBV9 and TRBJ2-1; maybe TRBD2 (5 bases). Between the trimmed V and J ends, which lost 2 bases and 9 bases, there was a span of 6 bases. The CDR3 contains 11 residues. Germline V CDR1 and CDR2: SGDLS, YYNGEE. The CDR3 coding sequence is TGTGCCAGCAGCGTCGGAGGTGAGCAGTTCTTC. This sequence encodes CASSVGGEQFF.

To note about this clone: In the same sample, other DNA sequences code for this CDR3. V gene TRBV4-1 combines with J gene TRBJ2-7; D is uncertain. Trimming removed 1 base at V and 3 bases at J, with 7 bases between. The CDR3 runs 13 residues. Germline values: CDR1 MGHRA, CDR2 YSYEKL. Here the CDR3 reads CASSQGTVYEQYF. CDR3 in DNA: TGCGCCAGCAGCCAAGGGACGGTCTACGAGCAGTACTTC.

The CDR3 DNA is TGTGCCAGCAGCTCCCCGGCGGGAGAGTACGAGCAGTACTTC. Protein product: CASSSPAGEYEQYF. This rearrangement joins TRBV7-9 to TRBJ2-7; 7 bases align to TRBD2. The J segment lost 4 bases and the V segment lost 4 bases, leaving 7 bases of the junction unmatched. The CDR3 sequence is 14 residues long. Looked up from germline, CDR1 is SEHNR and CDR2 is FQNEAQ (reference sequence). Supplemented by reference TRBV7-9 and TRBJ2-7, the full variable domain reads DTGVSQNPRHKITKRGQNVTFRCDPISEHNRLYWYRQTLGQGPEFLTYFQNEAQLEKSRLLSDRFSAERPKGSFSTLEIQRTEQGDSAMYLCASSSPAGEYEQYFGPGTRLTVT.

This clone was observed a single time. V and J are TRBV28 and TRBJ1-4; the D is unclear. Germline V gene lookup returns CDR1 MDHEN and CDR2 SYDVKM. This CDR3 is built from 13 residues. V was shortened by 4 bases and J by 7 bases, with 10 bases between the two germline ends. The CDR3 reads CASSSGNSEKLFF. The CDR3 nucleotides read TGTGCCAGCAGTTCAGGAAACAGTGAAAAACTGTTTTTT.